These 9 T cell receptor beta chains were sequenced from one sample in a study of T cell responses to AZD1222 COVID-19 vaccine. Sequencing used immunoSEQ multiplex PCR; TCRdb keeps in-frame clones, though not all of them. Counted here are about 48,000 clones, approximately 86% occurring once; the ten biggest clones make up 5.5% to 7%. Source: peripheral blood, taken 28 days after the second AZD1222 dose. The receptors derive from an adult who received the AZD1222 COVID-19 vaccine.

The CDR3 nucleotides are TGCAGCGTTCTACGGGAGACCACCGGGGAGCTGTTTTTT. As protein: CSVLRETTGELFF. The chain joins TRBV29-1 to TRBJ2-2; tentative D call: TRBD2 (6 bases). The CDR3 spans 13 residues. The germline CDR1 and CDR2 sequences are SQVTM and ANQGSEA. V gave up 5 bases and J gave up 4 bases, with 11 bases separating them.

This clone has just one count. The junction and the germline gene differ at one end; a read error may be behind it. This chain connects TRBV3-1 (or the pseudogene TRBV3-2) to TRBJ1-3; D is unclear. The CDR3 is 11 residues long. Germline V gene data show CDR1 as LGHDT and CDR2 as YNNKEL (reference sequence). The CDR3 reads CATSSGNTIYF. CDR3 nucleotides: TGTGCCACCAGCTCTGGAAACACCATATATTTT.

This chain joins TRBV4-2 and TRBJ2-7; D is unclear. Trimming removed 1 base at V and 5 bases at J, with 6 bases between. CDR3 length: 12 amino acids. Per germline, CDR1 LGHNA and CDR2 YNFKEQ. In DNA, the CDR3 is TGTGCCAGCAGCCAAGTTCAGAACGAGCAGTACTTC. The encoded protein is CASSQVQNEQYF.

The chain is built from TRBV5-1 and TRBJ2-2; unclear D gene. Per germline, CDR1 SGHRS and CDR2 YFSETQ. V lost 4 bases, J lost 0 bases, and 16 bases lay in between. The CDR3 contains 17 residues. The DNA of the CDR3 is TGCGCCAGCAGCACCGCCTTGCGGTTCGCGAACACCGGGGAGCTGTTTTTT. The encoded protein is CASSTALRFANTGELFF.

The rearrangement links TRBV5-1 to TRBJ2-7, with TRBD2 matching over 9 bases. CDR1 is SGHRS and CDR2 is YFSETQ in the germline V gene. V shed 4 bases and J 9 bases; nucleotides not matched to a gene: 17. The CDR3 covers 16 residues. The CDR3, as DNA: TGCGCCAGCAGCCGAAAGACTAGCGGAGACCCTACGAGGCAGTACTTC. Residues: CASSRKTSGDPTRQYF.

The chain employs TRBV28 and TRBJ1-2; perhaps TRBD1 as D (6 bases). The CDR3 is made up of 12 amino acids. V was cut by 5 bases and J by 8 bases, with 12 bases left in between. Per the germline V gene, CDR1 is MDHEN and CDR2 is SYDVKM. The CDR3 reads CASSPGVWGYTF. DNA of the CDR3: TGTGCCAGCAGTCCAGGGGTTTGGGGCTACACCTTC.

The chain employs TRBV9 and TRBJ2-1; 9 bases align to TRBD1. With 6 bases clipped from V and 2 bases from J, the junction kept 6 bases outside the gene matches. The CDR3 contains 15 residues. Per germline, CDR1 SGDLS and CDR2 YYNGEE. Written as DNA, the CDR3 is TGTGCCAGCACCCCAACAGGGGGCGCCTACAATGAGCAGTTCTTC. Its translation is CASTPTGGAYNEQFF.

The chain uses TRBV7-2 and TRBJ2-5; D perhaps matches TRBD2 (7 bases). V was clipped by 3 bases and J by 5 bases, with 16 bases between them. The CDR3 consists of 15 residues. CDR1 and CDR2 (germline): SGHTA, FQGNSA. The CDR3 bases are TGTGCCAGCAGCTTGGGTACGGGGGGCACGGAGACCCAGTACTTC. Amino acids: CASSLGTGGTETQYF.

The V and J genes are TRBV27 and TRBJ1-1; D call uncertain. The germline V and J ends were trimmed by 0 bases and 4 bases, with 12 bases remaining between them. The V gene's germline CDR1 is MNHEY and CDR2 SMNVEV (reference sequence). This CDR3 is 15 amino acids long. In DNA form, the CDR3 reads TGTGCCAGCAGTTTATCGGGTTTCGGACCCACTGAAGCTTTCTTT. It specifies CASSLSGFGPTEAFF.